These T cell receptor beta chains were read from a single sample in a study of blood T cell repertoires in COVID-19. Only in-frame clones appear in the TCRdb table, and some are missing; sequencing was by immunoSEQ multiplex PCR. The sample yields under 200,000 clones, about 80% seen once. The sample was peripheral blood. All receptors derive from a man aged 25 to 40 with active or convalescent COVID-19. Both conserved end residues are part of each CDR3. The D gene is left open where the match is weak. Clone size is not always given. Where it is, it says once, few, many or a class for expanded clones.

>NA|TRBV6-5|NA|TRBJ2-3
TGTGCCAGCAGTTACGCGGCTCGAGATACGCAGTATTTT
CASSYAARDTQYF
>NA|TRBV28|NA|TRBJ1-2
TGTGCCAGCAGTCCCGCGGGGGGGCGTAACTATGGCTACACCTTC
CASSPAGGRNYGYTF
>NA|TRBV18|TRBD1|TRBJ1-2
TGTGCCAGCTCGCAAACAGGGGGCGCCGACTATGGCTACACCTTC
CASSQTGGADYGYTF
>NA|TRBV14|TRBD2|TRBJ2-3
TGTGCCAGCAGCCTGGTAGCGGGGTTCAAAGGAGATACGCAGTATTTT
CASSLVAGFKGDTQYF
>NA|TRBV29-1|NA|TRBJ2-3
TGCAGCGTTAGCGAGGGCACAGATACGCAGTATTTT
CSVSEGTDTQYF
>NA|TRBV19|NA|TRBJ2-6
TGTGCCAGTAGTACTACTAGGTCTGGGGCCAACGTCCTGACTTTC
CASSTTRSGANVLTF
>NA|TRBV18|NA|TRBJ1-4
TGTGCCAGCTCACCACCGATCGGGGGAGCGACTAATGAAAAACTGTTTTTT
CASSPPIGGATNEKLFF
>NA|TRBV24-1|TRBD2|TRBJ2-1
TGTGCCACCAGTGACCCCCTAGCGGGAGGGAACAATGAGCAGTTCTTC
CATSDPLAGGNNEQFF
>few|TRBV30|NA|TRBJ1-6
TGTGCCTGGACGCCACAGCTCGGTAATTCACCCCTCCACTTT
CAWTPQLGNSPLHF
>few|TRBV30|TRBD1|TRBJ1-5
TGTGCCTGGAGTGTAGGGACAGGAGGCAATCAGCCCCAGCATTTT
CAWSVGTGGNQPQHF
>NA|TRBV5-1|TRBD1|TRBJ1-2
TGCGCCAGCAGCTTCCCGGGACAGGAGGCCTATGGCTACACCTTC
CASSFPGQEAYGYTF
>NA|TRBV9|NA|TRBJ1-2
TGTGCCAGCAGCGTAGACGATTTCGGGGGTGGCTACACCTTC
CASSVDDFGGGYTF
>NA|TRBV27|NA|TRBJ2-1
TGTGCCTCACAGCGGTTGAGCTCCTACAATGAGCAGTTCTTC
CASQRLSSYNEQFF
>NA|TRBV27|NA|TRBJ1-1
TGTGCCACCATGAACCGGAGACAGACCTTCGGGACTGAAGCTTTCTTT
CATMNRRQTFGTEAFF
>NA|TRBV2|TRBD1|TRBJ2-1
TGTGCCAGCAGTGAAGCGTCCGGAGGGTGGGACAGGGTTCTCAATGAGCAGTTCTTC
CASSEASGGWDRVLNEQFF
>NA|TRBV11-2|TRBD1|TRBJ1-6
TGTGCCAGCAGCTTGAAATGGACAGGGAGGGTAACCGATAATTCACCCCTCCACTTT
CASSLKWTGRVTDNSPLHF
>NA|TRBV2|NA|TRBJ2-3
TGTGCCAGCAGTCACCGGGACTTTGACACAGATACGCAGTATTTT
CASSHRDFDTDTQYF
>NA|TRBV6-2/TRBV6-3|NA|TRBJ2-1
TGTGCCAGCAGTCCACAGACAGTTATACGGTACAATGAGCAGTTCTTC
CASSPQTVIRYNEQFF
>NA|TRBV2|NA|TRBJ2-2
TGTGCCAGCAGTGAAGGACAGCTGAACACCGGGGAGCTGTTTTTT
CASSEGQLNTGELFF
>NA|TRBV28|TRBD1|TRBJ2-2
TGTGCCAGCAGTTTATTTGGTCGAGGACAGGGGAACACCGGGGAGCTGTTTTTT
CASSLFGRGQGNTGELFF
>NA|TRBV3-1/TRBV3-2|NA|TRBJ1-5
TGTGCCAGCAGCCAAGAAAGTCGAGGACGGACACCGGGCGGCAATCAGCCCCAGCATTTT
CASSQESRGRTPGGNQPQHF
>NA|TRBV4-1|TRBD1|TRBJ2-3
TGCGCCAGCAGACCTATAGGGACAGGGACCACAGATACGCAGTATTTT
CASRPIGTGTTDTQYF
>NA|TRBV19|NA|TRBJ1-5
TGTGCCAGTAGTATGGGGGCTTATAGCAATCAGCCCCAGCATTTT
CASSMGAYSNQPQHF
>NA|TRBV19|NA|TRBJ2-1
TGTGCCAGTAGTATAGGGGGGCTAGGGAGCAATGAGCAGTTCTTC
CASSIGGLGSNEQFF
>NA|TRBV28|TRBD1|TRBJ1-3
TGTGCCAGCAGTCCCATGTTACAGGGGGGAGACACCATATATTTT
CASSPMLQGGDTIYF
>NA|TRBV5-1|TRBD1|TRBJ2-5
TGCGCCAGCACCTCCGACAGGGGAGCTAGTGAGACCCAGTACTTC
CASTSDRGASETQYF
>NA|TRBV7-2|NA|TRBJ1-1
TGTGCCAGCAGCAAGGGGGGGGTGAACACTGAAGCTTTCTTT
CASSKGGVNTEAFF
>NA|TRBV14|TRBD1|TRBJ1-4
TGTGCCAGCAGCCGAGCACCGGGACAGGGCCTTCTTAATGAAAAACTGTTTTTT
CASSRAPGQGLLNEKLFF
>NA|TRBV6-2/TRBV6-3|NA|TRBJ1-5
TGTGCCAGCACCCCGGTAGGGGCAAGTCAGCCCCAGCATTTT
CASTPVGASQPQHF
>NA|TRBV5-8|NA|TRBJ1-1
TGTGCCAGCAGCTTCTCGCCATCAGGGAACACTGAAGCTTTCTTT
CASSFSPSGNTEAFF
>NA|TRBV5-1|NA|TRBJ1-4
TGCGCCAGCAGCTCAGGGAATGAAAAACTGTTTTTT
CASSSGNEKLFF
>NA|TRBV6-5|TRBD1|TRBJ1-1
TGTGCCAGCATGGGAAGGGGGCAAAACACTGAAGCTTTCTTT
CASMGRGQNTEAFF
>NA|TRBV5-1|NA|TRBJ1-1
TGCGCCAGCAGCTTCGGGAACAGGGAGCCCACTGAAGCTTTCTTT
CASSFGNREPTEAFF
>NA|TRBV7-3|NA|TRBJ1-1
TGTGCCAGCAGCTCCGGTGTTACGGGGAACACTGAAGCTTTCTTT
CASSSGVTGNTEAFF
>NA|TRBV12-3/TRBV12-4|NA|TRBJ2-5
TGTGCCAGCGAAAAACAGGGAGAGGAGACCCAGTACTTC
CASEKQGEETQYF
>NA|TRBV4-1|TRBD1|TRBJ1-3
TGCGCCAGCAGCCAAGGTCCCGGGACAGGGAACACCATATATTTT
CASSQGPGTGNTIYF
>NA|TRBV19|NA|TRBJ1-4
TGTGCCAGTAAAGGTTGGCCGGACTCCCCAACTAATGAAAAACTGTTTTTT
CASKGWPDSPTNEKLFF
>NA|TRBV10-3|TRBD2|TRBJ2-3
TGTGCCCTCGGACTAGCGGGAGGGCCTACGAATACGCAGTATTTT
CALGLAGGPTNTQYF
>NA|TRBV28|NA|TRBJ1-3
TGTGCCAGCAGCATCGGCGGTCTAGGAAACACCATATATTTT
CASSIGGLGNTIYF
>NA|TRBV10-2|NA|TRBJ2-5
TGCGCCAGCAGTGAGTCATACAGGGGGGGATTTCAAGAGACCCAGTACTTC
CASSESYRGGFQETQYF
>NA|TRBV27|NA|TRBJ1-2
TGTGCCAGCACCCCTCCCCCAGGGATCTATGGCTACACCTTC
CASTPPPGIYGYTF
>NA|TRBV10-2|TRBD1|TRBJ1-2
TGCGCCAGCAGTGGGGCAGGGGGCGCGTGGAACTATGGCTACACCTTC
CASSGAGGAWNYGYTF
>NA|TRBV30|TRBD2|TRBJ2-5
TGTGCCTGGAGTCCGGGCGGGGGGGCTTTGGAGACCCAGTACTTC
CAWSPGGGALETQYF
>NA|TRBV28|NA|TRBJ2-5
TGTGCCAGCGGAAGGGGGTTCCAAGAGACCCAGTACTTC
CASGRGFQETQYF
>NA|TRBV18|NA|TRBJ2-5
TGTGCCAGCTCACCAAACGGGCGGGCGGAGACCCAGTACTTC
CASSPNGRAETQYF
>NA|TRBV27|NA|TRBJ1-3
TGTGCCAGCAGTTTACGCCCGAGTGTATCGGGAAACACCATATATTTT
CASSLRPSVSGNTIYF
>NA|TRBV13|NA|TRBJ1-2
TGTGCCAGCAGCTTAGGCGTCCTTGCAGGGTACTATGGCTACACCTTC
CASSLGVLAGYYGYTF
>few|TRBV4-3|NA|TRBJ1-1
TGCGCCAGCAGCCAAGGAGCGGGCAACAGGAACACTGAAGCTTTCTTT
CASSQGAGNRNTEAFF
>once|TRBV23-1|TRBD1|TRBJ1-6
TGCGCCAGCATCGAACCGGGACAGTTTGATTCACCCCTCCACTTT
CASIEPGQFDSPLHF
>NA|TRBV29-1|NA|TRBJ2-4
TGCAGCGCCCTATGGCCAGGAGGAAACATTCAGTACTTC
CSALWPGGNIQYF
>NA|TRBV5-1|TRBD1|TRBJ1-1
TGCGCCAGCAGCTCGGGACAGGGGTACACTGAAGCTTTCTTT
CASSSGQGYTEAFF
>few|TRBV27|TRBD1|TRBJ1-2
TGTGCCAGCAGTCTGGGATCCGGGACAGGGGCCTCTGGCTACACCTTC
CASSLGSGTGASGYTF
>NA|TRBV24-1|NA|TRBJ2-1
TGTGCCACCAGTGACTCCGCGTACACTAGCTCCTACAATGAGCAGTTCTTC
CATSDSAYTSSYNEQFF
>once|TRBV5-4|NA|TRBJ2-7
TGTGCCAGCAGCTTGCTAGACTCCTACGAGCAGTACTTC
CASSLLDSYEQYF
>NA|TRBV9|TRBD1|TRBJ1-1
TGTGCCAGCAGCACCCGAGTAACAGGGGGCACTGAAGCTTTCTTT
CASSTRVTGGTEAFF
>NA|TRBV11-2|TRBD1|TRBJ2-7
TGTGCCAGCAGCTTCTCCGGGACAGGCTCCTACGAGCAGTACTTC
CASSFSGTGSYEQYF